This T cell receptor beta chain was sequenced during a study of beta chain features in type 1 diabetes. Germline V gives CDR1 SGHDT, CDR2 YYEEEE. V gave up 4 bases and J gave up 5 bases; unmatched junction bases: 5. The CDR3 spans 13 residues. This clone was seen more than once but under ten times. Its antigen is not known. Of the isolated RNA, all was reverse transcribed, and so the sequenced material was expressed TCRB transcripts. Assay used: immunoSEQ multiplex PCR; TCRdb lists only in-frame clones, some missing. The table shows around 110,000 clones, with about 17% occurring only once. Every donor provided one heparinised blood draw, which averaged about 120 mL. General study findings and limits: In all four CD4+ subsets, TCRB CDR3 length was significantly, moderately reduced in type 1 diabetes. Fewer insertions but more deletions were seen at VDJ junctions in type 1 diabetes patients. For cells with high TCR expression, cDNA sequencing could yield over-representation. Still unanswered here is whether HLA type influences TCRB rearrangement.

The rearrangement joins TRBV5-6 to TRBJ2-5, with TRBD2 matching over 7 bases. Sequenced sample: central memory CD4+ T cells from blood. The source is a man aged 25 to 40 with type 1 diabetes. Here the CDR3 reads CASSVAGGETQYF. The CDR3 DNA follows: TGTGCCAGCAGCGTAGCGGGTGGGGAGACCCAGTACTTC.